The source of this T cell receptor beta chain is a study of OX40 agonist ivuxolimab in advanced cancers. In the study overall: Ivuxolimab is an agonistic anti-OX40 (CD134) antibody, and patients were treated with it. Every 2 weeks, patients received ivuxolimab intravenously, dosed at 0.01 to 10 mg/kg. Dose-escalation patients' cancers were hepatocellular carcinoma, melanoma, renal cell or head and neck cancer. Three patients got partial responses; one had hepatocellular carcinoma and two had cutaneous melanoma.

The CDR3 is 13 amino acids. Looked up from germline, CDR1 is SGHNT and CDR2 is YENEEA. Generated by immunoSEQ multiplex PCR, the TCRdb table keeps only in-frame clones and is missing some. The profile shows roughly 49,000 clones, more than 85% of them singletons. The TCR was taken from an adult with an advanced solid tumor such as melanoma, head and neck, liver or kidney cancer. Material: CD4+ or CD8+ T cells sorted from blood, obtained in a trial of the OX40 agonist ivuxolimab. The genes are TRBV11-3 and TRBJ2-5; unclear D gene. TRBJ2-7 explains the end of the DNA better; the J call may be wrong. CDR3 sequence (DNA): TGTGCCCAAGGGCGAAGGGCGAAATACGAGCAGTACTTC. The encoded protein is CAQGRRAKYEQYF.